The rows below give T cell receptor beta chains drawn from one sample of a study of blood T cell repertoires in COVID-19. Using immunoSEQ multiplex PCR, the repertoire was profiled, and TCRdb retains in-frame clones only, with some absent. This table holds about 61,000 clones, approximately 83% found once. The sequenced material came from peripheral blood. These receptors were collected from a human donor in a cohort sampled during active COVID-19. CDR3s include the opening cysteine and the closing phenylalanine or tryptophan. The D gene is left open where the match is weak. Clone size is given for some rows only: seen once, a few or many times, or a class if the clone is expanded.

clone_size: NA
v_call: TRBV7-2
d_call: NA
j_call: TRBJ1-2
cdr3_nt: TGTGCCAGCAGCTCAACCTACGGGGGAAGGGGCTACACCTTC
cdr3_aa: CASSSTYGGRGYTF

clone_size: NA
v_call: TRBV14
d_call: NA
j_call: TRBJ2-4
cdr3_nt: TGTGCCAGCAGCCCCCACGTTACAGGGTACATTCAGTACTTC
cdr3_aa: CASSPHVTGYIQYF

clone_size: NA
v_call: TRBV6-5
d_call: NA
j_call: TRBJ2-1
cdr3_nt: TGTGCCACCACAGGGTACAGGGAGCAGTTCTTC
cdr3_aa: CATTGYREQFF

clone_size: NA
v_call: TRBV28
d_call: NA
j_call: TRBJ2-7
cdr3_nt: TGTGCCAGCAGCCCGCCCCTTTGGACAGCCGTTTACGAGCAGTACTTC
cdr3_aa: CASSPPLWTAVYEQYF

clone_size: NA
v_call: TRBV4-1
d_call: TRBD1
j_call: TRBJ1-4
cdr3_nt: TGCGCCAGCAGCCACACCCCGGGACAGGGTAATGAAAAACTGTTTTTT
cdr3_aa: CASSHTPGQGNEKLFF

clone_size: NA
v_call: TRBV7-6
d_call: TRBD1
j_call: TRBJ1-3
cdr3_nt: TGTGCCAGCAGCCAGGGACAGGGGGCCTACTCTGGAAACACCATATATTTT
cdr3_aa: CASSQGQGAYSGNTIYF

clone_size: once
v_call: TRBV11-2
d_call: NA
j_call: TRBJ1-1
cdr3_nt: TGTGCCAGCAGCTTAGTAGGGGGCACTGAAGCTTTCTTT
cdr3_aa: CASSLVGGTEAFF

clone_size: NA
v_call: TRBV6-6
d_call: TRBD1
j_call: TRBJ1-4
cdr3_nt: TGTGCCAGCAGTCCGGGACAGACTTCAACTACTAATGAAAAACTGTTTTTT
cdr3_aa: CASSPGQTSTTNEKLFF

clone_size: few
v_call: TRBV29-1
d_call: NA
j_call: TRBJ1-1
cdr3_nt: TGCAGCGTTGAACGCGGGATTGAAGCTTTCTTT
cdr3_aa: CSVERGIEAFF

clone_size: NA
v_call: TRBV6-2/TRBV6-3
d_call: NA
j_call: TRBJ2-2
cdr3_nt: TGTGCCAGCATCCCCTGGAGCAAGAACACCGGGGAGCTGTTTTTT
cdr3_aa: CASIPWSKNTGELFF

clone_size: NA
v_call: TRBV18
d_call: NA
j_call: TRBJ2-3
cdr3_nt: TGTGCCAGCTCACCAATCTCCGGGAGCGGGGATACGCAGTATTTT
cdr3_aa: CASSPISGSGDTQYF

clone_size: NA
v_call: TRBV5-5
d_call: NA
j_call: TRBJ2-6
cdr3_nt: TGTGCCAGCAGCTTAGCGGGCAGCTCTGGGGCCAACGTCCTGACTTTC
cdr3_aa: CASSLAGSSGANVLTF